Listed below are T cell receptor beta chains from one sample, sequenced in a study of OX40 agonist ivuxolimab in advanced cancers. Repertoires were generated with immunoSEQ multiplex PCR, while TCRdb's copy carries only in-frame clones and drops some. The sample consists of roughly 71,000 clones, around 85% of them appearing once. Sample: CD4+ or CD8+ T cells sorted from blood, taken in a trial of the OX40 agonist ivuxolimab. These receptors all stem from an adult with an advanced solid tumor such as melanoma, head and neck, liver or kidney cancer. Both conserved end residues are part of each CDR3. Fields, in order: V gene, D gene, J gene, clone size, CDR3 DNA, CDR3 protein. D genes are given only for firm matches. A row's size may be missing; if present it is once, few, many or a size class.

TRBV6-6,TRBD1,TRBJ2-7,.,TGTGCCAGCAGACCCGTCGGGGGACAGGGATCCGAGCAGTACTTC,CASRPVGGQGSEQYF
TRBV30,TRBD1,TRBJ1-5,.,TGTGCCTGGAGTGGACAGGGGAATCAGCCCCAGCATTTT,CAWSGQGNQPQHF
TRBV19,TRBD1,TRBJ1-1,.,TGTGCCAGTAGTATAAGGGCGGGGACAGGGAGTCCTGAAGCTTTCTTT,CASSIRAGTGSPEAFF
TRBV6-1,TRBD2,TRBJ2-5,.,TGTGCCAGCACCTTAGCGGGGGGCCAAGAGACCCAGTACTTC,CASTLAGGQETQYF
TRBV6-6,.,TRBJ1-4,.,TGTGCCAGCAGTTACTCGCGGGAAAAACTGTTTTTT,CASSYSREKLFF
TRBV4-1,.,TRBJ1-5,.,TGCGCCAGCAGCCATGACCTTTATAGCAATCAGCCCCAGCATTTT,CASSHDLYSNQPQHF
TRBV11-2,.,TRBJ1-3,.,TGTGCCAGCAGCTTACAGCACTCTGGAAACACCATATATTTT,CASSLQHSGNTIYF
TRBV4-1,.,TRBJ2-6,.,TGCGCCAGCAGCCAAGCGGGGGCTAGCTCTGGGGCCAACGTCCTGACTTTC,CASSQAGASSGANVLTF
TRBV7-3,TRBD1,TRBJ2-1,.,TGTGCCAGCAGCATTGGACAGGGGTTCTACAATGAGCAGTTCTTC,CASSIGQGFYNEQFF
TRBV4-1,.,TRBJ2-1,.,TGCGCCAGCAGCCAAGATCCGGGGGCTCACAATGAGCAGTTCTTC,CASSQDPGAHNEQFF
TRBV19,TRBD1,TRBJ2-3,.,TGTGCCAGTAGTTTCCGGGACAGGGGTTCAGATACGCAGTATTTT,CASSFRDRGSDTQYF
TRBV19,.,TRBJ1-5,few,TGTGCCAGTACTCCAGGGGCTAGGAATAGCAATCAGCCCCAGCATTTT,CASTPGARNSNQPQHF
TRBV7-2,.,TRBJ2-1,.,TGTGCCAGCAGCTTAGAGGTCGGTAGCCACAATGAGCAGTTCTTC,CASSLEVGSHNEQFF
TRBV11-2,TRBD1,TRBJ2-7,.,TGTGCCAGCAGCTCACGATCCGGGACAGGAAATGAGCAGTACTTC,CASSSRSGTGNEQYF
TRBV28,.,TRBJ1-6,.,TGTGCCAGCAGTCCCGGGACCAGGCAAATCCACTTT,CASSPGTRQIHF
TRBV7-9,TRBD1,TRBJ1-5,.,TGTGCCAGCAGCCCCCAGGGGGCGGGTCAGCCCCAGCATTTT,CASSPQGAGQPQHF
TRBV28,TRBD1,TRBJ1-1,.,TGTGCCAGCAGTTGGACCGGGACAGGGTCGAACACTGAAGCTTTCTTT,CASSWTGTGSNTEAFF
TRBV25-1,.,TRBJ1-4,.,TGTGCCAGCAGTGATGTGAAGGGAATTGAAAAACTGTTTTTT,CASSDVKGIEKLFF
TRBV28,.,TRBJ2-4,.,TGTGCCAGCAGCTTAAGAAGCGGGACAGTGTCCAAAAACATTCAGTACTTC,CASSLRSGTVSKNIQYF
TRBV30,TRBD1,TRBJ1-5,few,TGTGCCTGGAGATCGGGACAGGGCAATCAGCCCCAGCATTTT,CAWRSGQGNQPQHF
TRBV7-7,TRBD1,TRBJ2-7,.,TGTGCCAGCAGCTCGCGGGACAGGGGCCGGATATCCCCTTCCTACGAGCAGTACTTC,CASSSRDRGRISPSYEQYF
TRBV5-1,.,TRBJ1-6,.,TGCGCCAGCAGCTTGGCCCTTGGGGACGCTAATTCACCCCTCCACTTT,CASSLALGDANSPLHF
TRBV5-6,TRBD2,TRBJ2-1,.,TGTGCCAGCAGCCTGGACGGGACTATCTACAATGAGCAGTTCTTC,CASSLDGTIYNEQFF
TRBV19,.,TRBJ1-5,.,TGTGCCAGTAGTATAGATACAGGGCTTGTGCAGCCCCAGCATTTT,CASSIDTGLVQPQHF
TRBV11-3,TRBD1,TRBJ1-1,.,TGTGCCAGCAGCCTGGACAGGGGGCGCGGGGCTGAAGCTTTCTTT,CASSLDRGRGAEAFF
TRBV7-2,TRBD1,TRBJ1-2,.,TGTGCCAGCAGCGATGCAACCGGGACAGGGACCTATGGCTACACCTTC,CASSDATGTGTYGYTF
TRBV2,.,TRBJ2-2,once,TGTGCCAGCAGGCAGACAGACGCGAACACCGGGGAGCTGTTTTTT,CASRQTDANTGELFF
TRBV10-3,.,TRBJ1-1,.,TGTGCCATCAGTGAGGGGGACACTGAAGCTTTCTTT,CAISEGDTEAFF
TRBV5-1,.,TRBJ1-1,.,TGCGCCAGCAGCTCCGGTTATACCTCCATAGCCGTGGCTTTCTTT,CASSSGYTSIAVAFF
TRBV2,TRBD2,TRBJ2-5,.,TGTGCCAGCGGCGGGAGGATGGGAGAGACCCAGTACTTC,CASGGRMGETQYF